The 31 T cell receptor beta chains below come from one sample, sequenced in a study of monozygotic twins with inflammatory bowel disease. TCRdb re-analyzed the 5' RACE reads; it lists each CDR3 protein once, without DNA. The table for this sample gives 330,000 or so distinct CDR3 sequences. Sequencing was done on a sample of blood. Receptors originate from a human donor with ulcerative colitis or Crohn's disease, or a healthy co-twin of an affected twin (not recorded which).

The CDR3 protein is CASSFRGSVNTIYF. The chain carries TRBV4-1 and TRBJ1-3; TCRdb reports TRBD1, a call that lacks DNA to check it against. This CDR3 contains 14 residues. Germline V gene data show CDR1 as MGHRA and CDR2 as YSYEKL.

This sequence joins TRBV6-2 or TRBV6-3 and TRBJ2-7; with no DNA, the TCRdb D assignment of TRBD1 cannot be verified. Per germline, CDR1 MNHEY and CDR2 SVGEGT. The CDR3 consists of 13 residues. CDR3 sequence reads: CASSYPGSYEQYF.

The rearrangement uses TRBV3-1 and TRBJ1-2; TCRdb names TRBD1, which stays unverified in the absence of DNA. The germline V gene has CDR1 LGHDT and CDR2 YNNKEL (reference sequence). The CDR3 is made up of 13 amino acids. CDR3 sequence reads: CASSQAGRYGYTF.

This chain connects TRBV27 to TRBJ2-7; the TCRdb D gene call, TRBD1, has no DNA to confirm it. The CDR3 spans 13 residues. Looked up from germline, CDR1 is MNHEY and CDR2 is SMNVEV (reference sequence). The CDR3 loop reads CASSLTGVYEQYF.

The rearrangement uses TRBV5-1 and TRBJ2-1; the D call from TCRdb, TRBD2, cannot be confirmed without DNA. This CDR3 comprises 15 residues. Per germline, CDR1 SGHRS and CDR2 YFSETQ. Here the CDR3 reads CASSLVTSVGNEQFF.

V gene TRBV5-1 combines with J gene TRBJ2-5; as DNA is missing, the TRBD2 call by TCRdb cannot be tested. CDR3 length equals 16 residues. Germline V lookup: CDR1 SGHRS, CDR2 YFSETQ. The CDR3 spells CASSLALAGGEETQYF.

The chain employs TRBV28 and TRBJ2-5. This CDR3 has 12 amino acids. The germline V gene encodes CDR1 MDHEN and CDR2 SYDVKM. The CDR3 is CASKGVVETQYF.

The chain has TRBV4-1 and TRBJ1-1; without DNA, the TCRdb call of TRBD1 cannot be checked. Germline values: CDR1 MGHRA, CDR2 YSYEKL. The CDR3 runs 16 residues. CDR3 sequence reads: CASSPSWGVPNTEAFF.

The CDR3 here is CASSQDVSRNQPQHF. V usage is TRBV3-1 and J usage is TRBJ1-5. Germline V gene sequence: CDR1 LGHDT, CDR2 YNNKEL (reference sequence). The CDR3 totals 15 residues.

The V gene is TRBV27, the J gene TRBJ1-5; TCRdb's assignment of TRBD1 cannot be checked, as there is no DNA. The CDR3 spans 14 residues. Per germline, CDR1 MNHEY and CDR2 SMNVEV (reference sequence). CDR3 sequence reads: CASSLVGGYQPQHF.

The V call is TRBV4-3, the J call TRBJ2-1; TCRdb reports TRBD2, a call that lacks DNA to check it against. Germline V CDR1 and CDR2: LGHNA, YSLEER. CDR3 length equals 18 residues. Here the CDR3 reads CASSQDRQTSGGGNEQFF.

The genes are TRBV15 and TRBJ1-1; TCRdb selects TRBD1, and the lack of DNA leaves this call unchecked. Germline CDR1 is LNHNV and CDR2 is YYDKDF (reference sequence). The CDR3 consists of 15 residues. The CDR3 protein is CATRGPPPFNTEAFF. The entire variable domain, with the rest obtained from reference TRBV15 and TRBJ1-1, is as follows: DAMVIQNPRYQVTQFGKPVTLSCSQTLNHNVMYWYQQKSSQAPKLLFHYYDKDFNNEADTPDNFQSRRPNTSFCFLDIRSPGLGDTAMYLCATRGPPPFNTEAFFGQGTRLTVV.

The V gene is TRBV7-9, the J gene TRBJ2-1; the TCRdb D gene call, TRBD1, has no DNA to confirm it. The CDR3 is made up of 12 amino acids. The germline gives CDR1 SEHNR, CDR2 FQNEAQ (reference sequence). The CDR3 loop is CASSPGGGEQFF.

The chain carries TRBV7-2 and TRBJ1-2; TCRdb's D gene call, TRBD1, goes unchecked for lack of DNA. Germline lookup yields CDR1 SGHTA and CDR2 FQGNSA. The CDR3 has 14 residues. The CDR3 sequence is CASSPEAGVYGYTF.

The chain recombines TRBV4-3 with TRBJ2-7; the D call from TCRdb, TRBD1, cannot be confirmed without DNA. The CDR3 is 16 amino acids. CDR1 and CDR2 (germline): LGHNA, YSLEER. CDR3 sequence reads: CASSPSVETVTYEQYF.

The V gene is TRBV27, the J gene TRBJ1-6. This CDR3 has 15 amino acids. CDR1 MNHEY and CDR2 SMNVEV come from the germline V gene (reference sequence). The CDR3 here is CASSSFGGLNSPLHF.

The rearrangement links TRBV15 to TRBJ2-5. Germline V gives CDR1 LNHNV, CDR2 YYDKDF (reference sequence). The CDR3 runs to 14 residues. The CDR3 region is CATSRNGLRETQYF.

The rearrangement joins TRBV9 to TRBJ2-2; TCRdb indicates TRBD1, and absent DNA this call remains unverified. CDR1 and CDR2 from the germline V gene are SGDLS and YYNGEE. The CDR3 extends over 16 amino acids. CDR3 sequence reads: CASSERQGPSTGELFF.

Here the CDR3 reads CASRRAGGFSNEQFF. The chain employs TRBV6-2 or TRBV6-3 and TRBJ2-1; the TCRdb call, TRBD2, lacks DNA for checking. CDR1 MNHEY and CDR2 SVGEGT come from the germline V gene. CDR3 length equals 15 residues.

The V gene is TRBV15, the J gene TRBJ2-3. This CDR3 spans 16 amino acids. Germline V lookup: CDR1 LNHNV, CDR2 YYDKDF (reference sequence). This CDR3 is CATSRVGRLPTDTQYF.

The chain is built from TRBV29-1 and TRBJ1-1; as DNA is missing, the TRBD1 call by TCRdb cannot be tested. The CDR3 sequence is 14 residues long. From germline, CDR1 is SQVTM and CDR2 ANQGSEA. CDR3 amino acids: CSVALIGGSNEAFF. The full variable domain, rest sourced from reference TRBV29-1 and TRBJ1-1, is SAVISQKPSRDICQRGTSLTIQCQVDSQVTMMFWYRQQPGQSLTLIATANQGSEATYESGFVIDKFPISRPNLTFSTLTVSNMSPEDSSIYLCSVALIGGSNEAFFGQGTRLTVV.

The chain recombines TRBV7-2 with TRBJ2-1; TCRdb proposes TRBD1, but this gene call is untestable without DNA. Germline CDR1 SGHTA, CDR2 FQGNSA. The CDR3 is 14 amino acids. The chain's CDR3 is CASSLGGAWDEQFF.

The chain recombines TRBV5-4 with TRBJ2-7; TCRdb proposes TRBD1, but this gene call is untestable without DNA. The CDR3 runs 14 residues. Germline V gene sequence: CDR1 SGHNT, CDR2 YYREEE (reference sequence). The CDR3 sequence is CASSLYQGAGEQYF.

The rearrangement uses TRBV5-1 and TRBJ2-1; lacking DNA, the TRBD2 call made by TCRdb goes unchecked. This CDR3 region has 14 residues. The germline CDR1 and CDR2 sequences are SGHRS and YFSETQ. The CDR3 protein is CASSLGAGRNEQFF. Variable domain in full (rest from reference TRBV5-1 and TRBJ2-1): KAGVTQTPRYLIKTRGQQVTLSCSPISGHRSVSWYQQTPGQGLQFLFEYFSETQRNKGNFPGRFSGRQFSNSRSEMNVSTLELGDSALYLCASSLGAGRNEQFFGPGTRLTVL.

The chain carries TRBV7-2 and TRBJ1-2. The CDR3 contains 15 residues. Germline V CDR1 and CDR2: SGHTA, FQGNSA. The chain's CDR3 is CASSVDRSKGYGYTF.

The V gene is TRBV7-8, the J gene TRBJ2-7; no DNA is available, so the TRBD2 call from TCRdb remains unchecked. The CDR3 is made up of 17 amino acids. Looked up from germline, CDR1 is SGHVS and CDR2 is FQNEAQ. CDR3 residues: CASSLAVVSGVPYEQYF.

The chain combines TRBV19 with TRBJ2-1; with no DNA, the TCRdb D assignment of TRBD2 cannot be verified. This CDR3 spans 14 amino acids. The germline V gene encodes CDR1 LNHDA and CDR2 SQIVND (reference sequence). CDR3 in amino acids: CASSIFGLNNEQFF.

J is TRBJ2-2 and V is TRBV4-1; TCRdb selects TRBD1, and the lack of DNA leaves this call unchecked. This CDR3 is 17 amino acids long. From germline, CDR1 is MGHRA and CDR2 YSYEKL. The CDR3 reads CASSQDDPAGASGELFF.

The gene calls are TRBV12-3 or TRBV12-4 and TRBJ2-3; TCRdb reports TRBD2, a call that lacks DNA to check it against. There are 16 residues in the CDR3. The CDR3 spells CASSWTSGSGTDTQYF.

This rearrangement joins TRBV19 to TRBJ2-3; without DNA, the TCRdb call of TRBD2 cannot be checked. This CDR3 spans 14 amino acids. Germline CDR1 is LNHDA and CDR2 is SQIVND (reference sequence). The CDR3 sequence: CASSIRREGDTQYF.

V gene TRBV10-3 combines with J gene TRBJ2-1. The germline V gene encodes CDR1 ENHRY and CDR2 SYGVKD. The CDR3 runs 12 residues. CDR3 sequence: CAISESSSEQFF.